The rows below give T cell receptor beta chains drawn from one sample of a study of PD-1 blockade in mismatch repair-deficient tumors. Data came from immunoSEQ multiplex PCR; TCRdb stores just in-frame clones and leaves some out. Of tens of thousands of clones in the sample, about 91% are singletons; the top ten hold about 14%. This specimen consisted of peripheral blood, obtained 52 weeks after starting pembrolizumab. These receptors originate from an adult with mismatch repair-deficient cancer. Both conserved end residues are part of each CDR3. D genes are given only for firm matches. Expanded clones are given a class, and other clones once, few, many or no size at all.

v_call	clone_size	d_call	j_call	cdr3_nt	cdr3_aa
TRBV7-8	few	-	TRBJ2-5	TGTGCCAGCAGCTTAGGGGCATTATCGGAGACCCAGTACTTC	CASSLGALSETQYF
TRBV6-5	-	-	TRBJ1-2	TGTGCCAGCACGAGGGGCCGTGGCTACACCTTC	CASTRGRGYTF
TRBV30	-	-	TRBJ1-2	TGTGCCTGGAGTGCGGGTGATGGCTACACCTTC	CAWSAGDGYTF
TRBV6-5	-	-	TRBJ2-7	TGTGCCAGCAGTTACCCGGGCAGCGGCGAGCAGTACTTC	CASSYPGSGEQYF
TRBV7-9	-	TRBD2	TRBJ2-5	TGTGCCAGCAGCCTAGGGACTAGCGGGAAGACCCAGTACTTC	CASSLGTSGKTQYF
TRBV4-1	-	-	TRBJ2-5	TGCGCCAGCAGCCAAGGACCGCGAGAGACCCAGTACTTC	CASSQGPRETQYF
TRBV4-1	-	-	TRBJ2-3	TGCGCCAGCAGTAAGCGGCCTAGCACAGATACGCAGTATTTT	CASSKRPSTDTQYF
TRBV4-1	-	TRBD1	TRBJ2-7	TGCGCCAGCAGCCATGAGGGGGACAGTTTGGGCTCCTACGAGCAGTACTTC	CASSHEGDSLGSYEQYF
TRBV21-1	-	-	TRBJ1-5	TGTGCCAGCAGCCAGGGACAGAGTATGCATCAGCCCCAGCATTTT	CASSQGQSMHQPQHF
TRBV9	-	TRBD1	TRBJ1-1	TGTGCCAGCAGCGGAGTGGGGGGAACAGGGGAAACTGAAGCTTTCTTT	CASSGVGGTGETEAFF
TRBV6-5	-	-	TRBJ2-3	TGTGCCAGCAGTTACAGCTTATACTCAGATACGCAGTATTTT	CASSYSLYSDTQYF
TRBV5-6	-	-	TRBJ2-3	TGTGCCAGCAGCTTGGCCCTGGCAGATACGCAGTATTTT	CASSLALADTQYF
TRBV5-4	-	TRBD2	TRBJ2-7	TGTGCCAGCAGCCAGATTAGCGGGAGGTCCTCCTACGAGCAGTACTTC	CASSQISGRSSYEQYF
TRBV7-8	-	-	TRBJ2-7	TGTGCCAGCAGCTTAGTAGAATACGAGCAGTACTTC	CASSLVEYEQYF